The 32 T cell receptor beta chains in this list originate from one sample, sequenced in a study of blood T cell repertoires in COVID-19. Method: immunoSEQ multiplex PCR; TCRdb's copy keeps in-frame clones and lacks some. The table lists 350,000 to 450,000 clones, around 92% of them singletons, with 1.7% in the top ten. Sequenced input: PBMCs or T cells enriched from blood (not recorded which). All receptors derive from a woman in her twenties or thirties who had recovered from COVID-19.

The chain carries TRBV27 and TRBJ1-1, with D tentatively TRBD1 (6 bases). The CDR3 runs 14 residues. Germline V gene sequence: CDR1 MNHEY, CDR2 SMNVEV (reference sequence). Trimming took off 2 bases at V and 1 base at J, with 8 bases between the two ends. In nucleotides, the CDR3 is TGTGCCAGCAGTTTAGTGACAGGGAACACTGAAGCTTTCTTT. Protein sequence: CASSLVTGNTEAFF.

This sequence joins TRBV6-2 or TRBV6-3 and TRBJ2-7; D remains ambiguous. The CDR3 sequence is 16 residues long. V lost 0 bases and J 0 bases, leaving 12 bases between the germline ends. The V gene's germline CDR1 is MNHEY and CDR2 SVGEGT. The CDR3 region is CASSYSISDNSYEQYF. CDR3 nucleotide sequence: TGTGCCAGCAGTTACTCGATTTCAGATAACTCCTACGAGCAGTACTTC.

The V call is TRBV19, the J call TRBJ2-3; a possible D gene is TRBD2 (6 bases). The CDR3 has 15 amino acids. Trimming took off 3 bases at V and 2 bases at J, with 12 bases between the two ends. CDR1 LNHDA and CDR2 SQIVND come from the germline V gene (reference sequence). The CDR3 DNA is TGTGCCAGTAGTATTAGCGGATGGTCCACAGATACGCAGTATTTT. This translates into CASSISGWSTDTQYF.

The rearrangement joins TRBV7-6 to TRBJ2-7, with 8 bases identical to TRBD1. V trimming: 5 bases; J trimming: 11 bases; junction bases outside the gene matches: 17. From germline, CDR1 is SGHVS and CDR2 FNYEAQ. This CDR3 is built from 15 residues. CDR3 region: CASSPGQGSWSDKYF. CDR3 coding DNA: TGTGCCAGCAGCCCAGGACAGGGTAGTTGGTCAGACAAGTACTTC.

The V gene is TRBV5-6, the J gene TRBJ1-3; D remains unclear. The germline CDR1 and CDR2 sequences are SGHDT and YYEEEE. The CDR3 is made up of 15 amino acids. The V end lost 0 bases, the J end lost 3 bases, and 10 bases lay between the germline ends. CDR3 sequence: CASSLAPGIGNTIYF. CDR3 DNA: TGTGCCAGCAGCTTGGCGCCGGGGATTGGAAACACCATATATTTT.

The V gene is TRBV12-3 or TRBV12-4, the J gene TRBJ1-5; D gene ambiguous. The CDR3 loop spans 13 amino acids. V was trimmed by 5 bases and J by 0 bases, leaving 5 bases between them. The CDR3 here is CASSQDSNQPQHF. For the CDR3, the DNA is TGTGCCAGCAGTCAGGATAGCAATCAGCCCCAGCATTTT.

The rearrangement uses TRBV30 and TRBJ1-4; the D is unclear. CDR1 GTSNPN and CDR2 SVGIG come from the germline V gene (reference sequence). CDR3 length equals 11 residues. V dropped 5 bases and J dropped 4 bases, with 5 bases sitting between them. CDR3 amino acids: CAWGRNEKLFF. The CDR3 DNA follows: TGTGCCTGGGGCCGTAATGAAAAACTGTTTTTT.

The chain carries TRBV6-5 and TRBJ2-2; TRBD2 is a possible D gene (7 bases). Trimming stripped 6 bases from V and 6 bases from J, with 11 bases between. The germline V gene encodes CDR1 MNHEY and CDR2 SVGAGI. The CDR3 has 13 residues. In DNA, the CDR3 is TGTGCCAGCAGCATAGGGGGGGCCGGGGAGCTGTTTTTT. This gives the protein CASSIGGAGELFF.

This clone appeared a single time. J is TRBJ2-1 and V is TRBV15; TRBD2 matches 8 bases. The CDR3 sequence is 16 residues long. V dropped 3 bases and J dropped 9; count of bases not matched to a gene: 13. CDR1 is LNHNV, CDR2 YYDKDF, per germline (reference sequence). CDR3 nucleotides: TGTGCCACCAGCAGGCGCGGGGCGGGAGGTCAGGTTGAGCAGTTCTTC. This sequence encodes CATSRRGAGGQVEQFF.

The V call is TRBV10-1, the J call TRBJ2-5, with 8 bases lining up with TRBD1. Germline trimming cut 4 bases from V and 5 bases from J; bases unmatched to any gene: 9. Germline assignment: CDR1 WNHNN and CDR2 SYGVQD (reference sequence). This CDR3 comprises 15 residues. CDR3 sequence (DNA): TGCGCCAGCAGTGGGGGCACAGGGGGTATGGAGACCCAGTACTTC. Residues: CASSGGTGGMETQYF.

The chain carries TRBV19 and TRBJ2-1, with unresolved D. This CDR3 region has 11 residues. Germline V CDR1 and CDR2: LNHDA, SQIVND (reference sequence). V was cut by 11 bases and J by 1 base, with 6 bases left in between. The CDR3 sequence is CAAKSYNEQFF. CDR3 DNA: TGTGCCGCGAAGTCCTACAATGAGCAGTTCTTC.

The V gene is TRBV5-1, the J gene TRBJ1-3; D unclear. V dropped 0 bases and J dropped 0 bases, with 10 bases sitting between them. CDR3 size: 16 residues. Per the germline V gene, CDR1 is SGHRS and CDR2 is YFSETQ. The CDR3 DNA reads TGCGCCAGCAGCTTGGGGTACAGAGTCTCTGGAAACACCATATATTTT. Amino acid sequence: CASSLGYRVSGNTIYF.

The DNA of the CDR3 is TGTGCCAGCAGCTTAGATGGGACAGAAGAGACCCAGTACTTC. It is translated as CASSLDGTEETQYF. The rearrangement joins TRBV11-1 to TRBJ2-5; TRBD1 agrees at 7 bases. Looked up from germline, CDR1 is SGHAT and CDR2 is FQDESV (reference sequence). The junction had 2 bases not matched to a gene; V was cut back by 1 base and J by 3 bases. This CDR3 is 14 amino acids long.

This chain connects TRBV5-1 to TRBJ1-1; D is possibly TRBD1 (6 bases). The V gene lost 2 bases and the J gene lost 4 bases, with 27 bases spanning the gap. CDR1 SGHRS and CDR2 YFSETQ come from the germline V gene. The CDR3 length is 19 residues. This CDR3 is CASSFLRTFGQPGITEAFF. The CDR3 nucleotides read TGCGCCAGCAGCTTCCTACGAACATTTGGACAGCCCGGGATCACTGAAGCTTTCTTT.

The CDR3 coding sequence is TGCGCCAGCAGCTTGGAGCAGGGTAGCTACACCTTC. The encoded protein is CASSLEQGSYTF. The chain carries TRBV5-1 and TRBJ1-2; weak D call: TRBD1 (5 bases). Trimming took off 0 bases at V and 9 bases at J, with 9 bases between the two ends. Germline V gene data show CDR1 as SGHRS and CDR2 as YFSETQ. CDR3 size: 12 residues.

The count of this clone is one. The rearrangement links TRBV6-1 to TRBJ1-6; no definite D call. V lost 1 base and J lost 4, with 14 bases in between. The CDR3 sequence is 17 residues long. CDR1 and CDR2 from the germline V gene are MNHNS and SASEGT. CDR3 amino acids: CASSEGRAASYNSPLHF. In DNA form, the CDR3 reads TGTGCCAGCAGTGAAGGGCGGGCAGCGAGTTATAATTCACCCCTCCACTTT.

The sample holds one count of this clone. The chain recombines TRBV19 with TRBJ1-2, with D perhaps TRBD1 (6 bases). In germline, CDR1 is LNHDA, CDR2 SQIVND (reference sequence). The V gene lost 6 bases and the J gene lost 4 bases, with 15 bases spanning the gap. The CDR3 covers 14 residues. This CDR3 is CASRTRDKGYGYTF. For the CDR3, the DNA is TGTGCCAGTAGAACCCGGGACAAGGGCTATGGCTACACCTTC.

The chain has TRBV28 and TRBJ2-7; the match to TRBD2 covers 11 bases. The CDR3 is made up of 16 amino acids. CDR1 is MDHEN, CDR2 SYDVKM, per germline. The trim removed 2 bases at V and 4 bases at J, leaving 7 bases unmatched. CDR3 DNA: TGTGCCAGCAGTTTACTTGGGGCTAGCGGGGGGTACGAGCAGTACTTC. Protein: CASSLLGASGGYEQYF.

The chain couples TRBV6-5 to TRBJ2-1; 8 nucleotides agree with TRBD2. Per the germline V gene, CDR1 is MNHEY and CDR2 is SVGAGI. V gave up 6 bases and J gave up 13 bases; unmatched junction bases: 8. The CDR3 runs to 12 residues. CDR3 nucleotide sequence: TGTGCCAGCAGGGGAACCGGGACTAGTCAGTTCTTC. Residues: CASRGTGTSQFF.

The CDR3 loop reads CASSQTRTGGYEQYF. For the CDR3, the DNA is TGTGCCAGCAGCCAAACAAGGACAGGGGGGTACGAGCAGTACTTC. The chain uses TRBV7-9 and TRBJ2-7; TRBD1 aligns across 10 bases. The CDR3 has 15 amino acids. Trimming removed 5 bases from V and 4 bases from J; junction bases left unmatched: 8. In germline, CDR1 is SEHNR, CDR2 FQNEAQ (reference sequence).

The J gene is TRBJ1-2, the V gene TRBV5-8; TRBD1 might be the D (5 bases). The CDR3 contains 13 residues. The germline gives CDR1 SGHTS, CDR2 YDEGEE. The V gene lost 0 bases and the J gene lost 4 bases, with 7 bases spanning the gap. Here the CDR3 reads CASSLGGGYGYTF. In nucleotides, the CDR3 is TGTGCCAGCAGCTTGGGGGGCGGCTATGGCTACACCTTC.

This chain joins TRBV2 and TRBJ2-2; TRBD1 agrees at 7 bases. After removal of 6 bases from V and 6 bases from J, the junction contained 4 bases not matched to a gene. Germline assignment: CDR1 SNHLY and CDR2 FYNNEI. The CDR3 has 13 residues. The CDR3 reads CASRLQGSGELFF. CDR3 nucleotide sequence: TGTGCCAGCAGGCTACAGGGGTCCGGGGAGCTGTTTTTT.

This chain connects TRBV2 to TRBJ2-3; TRBD2 might be the D (5 bases). This CDR3 has 15 residues. The V gene lost 8 bases and the J gene lost 1 base, with 16 bases spanning the gap. Germline V gives CDR1 SNHLY, CDR2 FYNNEI. The CDR3, as DNA: TGTGCCAGCTGGGAGTTGGAGTGGCGCACAGATACGCAGTATTTT. Translation gives CASWELEWRTDTQYF.

The CDR3 bases are TGTGCCAGCAGTGAAGTAATGGGACTAGGTGAAAAACTGTTTTTT. It translates to CASSEVMGLGEKLFF. J is TRBJ1-4 and V is TRBV25-1, with D possibly being TRBD1 (5 bases). This CDR3 is built from 15 residues. V shed 2 bases and J shed 7 bases, with 14 bases lying between them. CDR1 and CDR2 from the germline V gene are MGHDK and SYGVNS.

The genes are TRBV6-6 and TRBJ2-1; 9 positions match TRBD2. This CDR3 is built from 14 residues. V gave up 2 bases and J gave up 8 bases; unmatched junction bases: 4. CDR1 MNHNY and CDR2 SVGAGI come from the germline V gene (reference sequence). CDR3 sequence reads: CASSYGGRADEQFF. Here the CDR3 DNA reads TGTGCCAGCAGTTACGGCGGGAGGGCCGATGAGCAGTTCTTC.

The rearrangement joins TRBV6-5 to TRBJ1-2, with unresolved D. Germline V gene data show CDR1 as MNHEY and CDR2 as SVGAGI. Trimming cost V 5 bases and J 4 bases, with 14 bases left between them. CDR3 length: 14 residues. CDR3 nucleotide sequence: TGTGCCAGCAGTCGCGGACTGGACGTCTATGGCTACACCTTC. As protein: CASSRGLDVYGYTF.

The chain links TRBV15 to TRBJ2-1; TRBD2 agrees at 8 bases. The CDR3 has 17 amino acids. V lost 2 bases, J lost 2 bases, and 8 bases stayed unmatched. Looked up from germline, CDR1 is LNHNV and CDR2 is YYDKDF (reference sequence). The CDR3 sequence: CATSRLPAGAAYNEQFF. CDR3 sequence (DNA): TGTGCCACCAGCAGACTCCCAGCGGGGGCCGCCTACAATGAGCAGTTCTTC. The full variable domain, its missing parts supplied by reference TRBV15 and TRBJ2-1, is DAMVIQNPRYQVTQFGKPVTLSCSQTLNHNVMYWYQQKSSQAPKLLFHYYDKDFNNEADTPDNFQSRRPNTSFCFLDIRSPGLGDTAMYLCATSRLPAGAAYNEQFFGPGTRLTVL.

This chain connects TRBV6-2 or TRBV6-3 to TRBJ2-7; D uncertain. Germline CDR1 and CDR2: MNHEY and SVGEGT. V was shortened by 2 bases and J by 6 bases, with 11 bases between the two germline ends. CDR3 length equals 13 residues. The CDR3 nucleotides read TGTGCCAGCAGTTACGTTGAGTTTGGCGAGCAGTACTTC. Residues: CASSYVEFGEQYF.

The V call is TRBV5-8, the J call TRBJ1-5; TRBD1 might be the D (6 bases). This CDR3 is 14 amino acids long. Germline lookup yields CDR1 SGHTS and CDR2 YDEGEE. V was trimmed by 6 bases and J by 3 bases, leaving 13 bases between them. The CDR3 region is CASNPDSHNQPQHF. The CDR3 DNA sequence: TGTGCCAGCAACCCGGACAGTCACAATCAGCCCCAGCATTTT.

The genes are TRBV15 and TRBJ1-1, with unresolved D. The CDR3 has 19 residues. The germline V gene has CDR1 LNHNV and CDR2 YYDKDF (reference sequence). Deletions cut 1 base from V and 0 bases from J, with 21 bases between. In DNA, the CDR3 is TGTGCCACCAGCAGAGTTGGCGGGATTCCAAGTGCCATGAACACTGAAGCTTTCTTT. This gives the protein CATSRVGGIPSAMNTEAFF. Full variable domain (remainder filled in from reference TRBV15 and TRBJ1-1): DAMVIQNPRYQVTQFGKPVTLSCSQTLNHNVMYWYQQKSSQAPKLLFHYYDKDFNNEADTPDNFQSRRPNTSFCFLDIRSPGLGDTAMYLCATSRVGGIPSAMNTEAFFGQGTRLTVV.

This chain joins TRBV25-1 and TRBJ1-1; D might be TRBD1 (5 bases). Germline CDR1 MGHDK, CDR2 SYGVNS. This CDR3 region has 13 residues. The ends were cut back, 6 bases at V and 5 bases at J, with 13 bases in the middle. The CDR3 DNA is TGTGCCAGCAGCTCGTCAGGGTCTACTGAAGCTTTCTTT. Translating gives CASSSSGSTEAFF.

J is TRBJ2-1 and V is TRBV6-5; D is possibly TRBD1 (6 bases). The germline V and J ends were trimmed by 5 bases and 3 bases, with 8 bases remaining between them. This CDR3 has 13 residues. The germline V gene has CDR1 MNHEY and CDR2 SVGAGI. The CDR3 DNA reads as TGTGCCAGCAGTAGGGACAACTACAATGAGCAGTTCTTC. Protein sequence: CASSRDNYNEQFF.